The 32 T cell receptor beta chains presented below share a single source sample, sequenced in a study of regulatory T cells in long-lasting Graves disease. CDR3-region Arm-PCR and iRepertoire HTBI primers produced the TCR beta libraries. One entry per CDR3 protein results from TCRdb running MiXCR on the multiplex PCR reads. Of 400,000 to 550,000 distinct CDR3 sequences listed, about 17% were seen once; the top ten hold under 30%. Time point denoted: newly diagnosed GD, antithyroid drugs for less than 3 months. RNA extracted from PBMCs served as the sequencing template. This same sample was also taken into another study, of T cells in Graves' hyperthyroidism and ophthalmopathy.

The material was peripheral blood mononuclear cells (PBMCs), obtained at new diagnosis, from a patient treated with antithyroid drugs. All receptors derive from a woman aged 18-30 years with Graves disease.

This clonotype was seen only a few times. This chain joins TRBV2 and TRBJ2-2; D not certain. Trimming pared 6 bases from V and 4 bases from J, leaving 15 bases between. The CDR3 has 15 amino acids. Per germline, CDR1 SNHLY and CDR2 FYNNEI. The CDR3 sequence: CASRAAFRGTGELFF. CDR3 DNA sequence: TGTGCCAGCAGAGCAGCCTTTCGCGGCACCGGGGAGCTGTTTTTT.

This clonotype was picked up a small number of times. The rearrangement links TRBV11-3 to TRBJ2-6; tentatively, D is TRBD1 (6 bases). The CDR3 runs to 15 residues. The V gene lost 5 bases and the J gene lost 4 bases, with 12 bases spanning the gap. Looked up from germline, CDR1 is SGHNT and CDR2 is YENEEA. The CDR3 here is CASSPHRVGANVLTF. Written as DNA, the CDR3 is TGTGCCAGCAGCCCACACAGGGTCGGGGCCAACGTCCTGACTTTC.

This clonotype was observed a few times. The V call is TRBV20-1, the J call TRBJ1-5; TRBD1 agrees at 7 bases. Germline CDR1 and CDR2: DFQATT and SNEGSKA (reference sequence). With V trimmed by 3 bases and J by 0 bases, 8 bases remained unmatched. CDR3 size: 16 residues. This chain's CDR3 is CSARAGQRYSNQPQHF. The CDR3 nucleotides read TGCAGTGCTAGGGCGGGACAGCGCTATAGCAATCAGCCCCAGCATTTT.

The chain links TRBV7-3 to TRBJ2-1; weak D call: TRBD2 (6 bases). Between the trimmed V and J ends, which lost 1 base and 1 base, there was a span of 8 bases. Looked up from germline, CDR1 is SGHTA and CDR2 is FQGTGA. CDR3 length equals 15 residues. The DNA for the CDR3 is TGTGCCAGCAGCTTAAAGCGGGCTTCCTACAATGAGCAGTTCTTC. It codes for CASSLKRASYNEQFF.

The table lists this clonotype with many counts. The rearrangement links TRBV7-2 to TRBJ2-7; 7 nucleotides line up with TRBD2. Trimming took 8 bases from V and 6 from J; bases not matched to a gene: 10. CDR1 SGHTA and CDR2 FQGNSA come from the germline V gene. The CDR3 contains 13 residues. CDR3 sequence reads: CASAGASGVEQYF. CDR3 coding DNA: TGTGCCAGCGCCGGGGCTAGCGGAGTCGAGCAGTACTTC.

This clonotype appeared many times. The chain recombines TRBV28 with TRBJ2-7, with 14 bases aligning to TRBD2. This CDR3 region has 17 residues. J gave up 5 bases and V 5 bases, and 11 bases lay outside the gene matches. Looked up from germline, CDR1 is MDHEN and CDR2 is SYDVKM. CDR3 DNA sequence: TGTGCCAGCAGTCGACTAGGACTAGCGGGAGGATGGGACGAGCAGTACTTC. Its protein is CASSRLGLAGGWDEQYF.

This clonotype was observed a few times. The chain is built from TRBV19 and TRBJ2-2; D unresolved. V lost 7 bases, J lost 2 bases, and 5 bases lay in between. Germline V gene sequence: CDR1 LNHDA, CDR2 SQIVND (reference sequence). The CDR3 has 12 amino acids. The CDR3 loop is CASNKNTGELFF. DNA for the CDR3: TGTGCCAGTAATAAAAACACCGGGGAGCTGTTTTTT. Supplemented by reference TRBV19 and TRBJ2-2, the full variable domain reads DGGITQSPKYLFRKEGQNVTLSCEQNLNHDAMYWYRQDPGQGLRLIYYSQIVNDFQKGDIAEGYSVSREKKESFPLTVTSAQKNPTAFYLCASNKNTGELFFGEGSRLTVL.

This clonotype was observed a handful of times. The chain joins TRBV9 to TRBJ1-1; possibly TRBD1 for D (6 bases). V was clipped by 1 base and J by 1 base, with 20 bases between them. The germline V gene encodes CDR1 SGDLS and CDR2 YYNGEE. The CDR3 spans 18 residues. CDR3 residues: CASSVSNDRTSGNTEAFF. DNA of the CDR3: TGTGCCAGCAGCGTATCCAACGACAGGACGAGTGGGAACACTGAAGCTTTCTTT. The complete variable domain, with remaining parts taken from reference TRBV9 and TRBJ1-1, reads DSGVTQTPKHLITATGQRVTLRCSPRSGDLSVYWYQQSLDQGLQFLIQYYNGEERAKGNILERFSAQQFPDLHSELNLSSLELGDSALYFCASSVSNDRTSGNTEAFFGQGTRLTVV.

This clonotype was found many times. This chain connects TRBV29-1 to TRBJ2-2; no reliable D call. The CDR3 spans 11 residues. Germline CDR1 and CDR2: SQVTM and ANQGSEA. V lost 1 base and J lost 10, with 7 bases in between. This CDR3 is CSVEGGKELFF. The CDR3 bases are TGCAGCGTTGAAGGTGGAAAGGAGCTGTTTTTT.

This clonotype was detected a few times. DNA for the CDR3: TGCGCCAGCAGCACCAGGGACAGAGATGGCTACACCTTC. Translated: CASSTRDRDGYTF. V gene TRBV5-1 combines with J gene TRBJ1-2; 7 positions agree with TRBD1. The CDR3 runs to 13 residues. Germline CDR1 reads SGHRS; CDR2 reads YFSETQ. V gave up 4 bases and J gave up 6 bases; unmatched junction bases: 6.

The J gene is TRBJ2-1, the V gene TRBV5-1, with no clear D. This CDR3 has 15 residues. Germline V gives CDR1 SGHRS, CDR2 YFSETQ. The V and J ends lost 0 bases and 5 bases respectively, with 12 bases between them. The CDR3 DNA follows: TGCGCCAGCAGCTTGGGGCAATTAGGACACAATGAGCAGTTCTTC. Protein sequence: CASSLGQLGHNEQFF.

The chain joins TRBV28 to TRBJ2-3, with TRBD2 as a possible D gene (7 bases). Deletions cut 2 bases from V and 7 bases from J, with 13 bases between. Germline V gene lookup returns CDR1 MDHEN and CDR2 SYDVKM. The CDR3 is 14 residues long. CDR3 DNA sequence: TGTGCCAGCAGTTTACGGGGAGGGACAAATACGCAGTATTTT. This encodes CASSLRGGTNTQYF.

This clonotype came up many times. The rearrangement links TRBV29-1 to TRBJ2-3; D possibly corresponds to TRBD2 (6 bases). This CDR3 is built from 13 residues. Germline lookup yields CDR1 SQVTM and CDR2 ANQGSEA. V shed 4 bases and J shed 8 bases, with 16 bases lying between them. The CDR3: CSVGRDFLGTQYF. The DNA of the CDR3 is TGCAGCGTTGGCCGGGACTTTCTCGGTACGCAGTATTTT.

This clonotype was found many times. The CDR3 loop is CSATNRDRVFYEQYF. The CDR3 DNA is TGCAGTGCTACAAACCGGGACAGGGTCTTCTACGAGCAGTACTTC. The gene calls are TRBV20-1 and TRBJ2-7, with 9 bases that match TRBD1. Per the germline V gene, CDR1 is DFQATT and CDR2 is SNEGSKA (reference sequence). V lost 4 bases and J lost 3; bases outside the gene matches: 10. The CDR3 consists of 15 residues.

The sample holds a few counts of this clonotype. The rearrangement links TRBV10-1 to TRBJ2-1; 11 nucleotides line up with TRBD2. The V gene end was trimmed by 3 bases and the J gene end by 7 bases; junction bases not matched to a gene: 8. CDR1 and CDR2 (germline): WNHNN, SYGVQD (reference sequence). This CDR3 comprises 16 residues. The CDR3 DNA is TGCGCCAGCAGTGATTTGACTAGCGGGAAAGCTAATGAGCAGTTCTTC. Translated: CASSDLTSGKANEQFF.

J is TRBJ2-7 and V is TRBV29-1, with TRBD2 matching 9 bases. This CDR3 spans 17 amino acids. Looked up from germline, CDR1 is SQVTM and CDR2 is ANQGSEA. J was trimmed by 4 bases and V by 6 bases; bases with no gene match: 19. CDR3: CSVVTFMREGLRYEQYF. The CDR3 DNA is TGCAGCGTAGTCACCTTCATGCGGGAGGGCCTTAGGTACGAGCAGTACTTC.

The chain uses TRBV12-3 or TRBV12-4 and TRBJ2-1; possible D gene TRBD2, 6 bases. Deletions cut 3 bases from V and 4 bases from J, with 10 bases between. The CDR3 sequence is 14 residues long. CDR3 nucleotides: TGTGCCAGCAGTTTTGGCCGGGAGTACAATGAGCAGTTCTTC. Its translation: CASSFGREYNEQFF.

This chain uses TRBV11-2 with TRBJ2-7; 16 bases fit TRBD2. The CDR3 runs to 16 residues. With V trimmed by 10 bases and J by 4 bases, 10 bases remained unmatched. The V gene's germline CDR1 is SGHAT and CDR2 FQNNGV. CDR3 sequence (DNA): TGTGCCACTGCGACTGGGGGACTAGCGGGAGGGTACGAGCAGTACTTC. Translated, it gives CATATGGLAGGYEQYF. Based on the CDR3 plus reference TRBV11-2 and TRBJ2-7, the full variable domain is EAGVAQSPRYKIIEKRQSVAFWCNPISGHATLYWYQQILGQGPKLLIQFQNNGVVDDSQLPKDRFSAERLKGVDSTLKIQPAKLEDSAVYLCATATGGLAGGYEQYFGPGTRLTVT.

This clonotype showed up many times. The CDR3 sequence is CSASPGWYTEAFF. The DNA of the CDR3 is TGCAGTGCTAGTCCCGGATGGTACACTGAAGCTTTCTTT. V gene TRBV20-1 combines with J gene TRBJ1-1; D is unclear. The V end lost 3 bases, the J end lost 3 bases, and 11 bases lay between the germline ends. The CDR3 is made up of 13 amino acids. Germline V gene sequence: CDR1 DFQATT, CDR2 SNEGSKA (reference sequence).

At least ten counts were recorded for this clonotype. The chain employs TRBV6-1 and TRBJ1-2; no firm D call. CDR3 size: 13 residues. Trimming took 6 bases from V and 2 from J, leaving 10 bases between them. CDR1 is MNHNS and CDR2 is SASEGT in the germline V gene. The CDR3 here is CASRENINYGYTF. The CDR3 bases are TGTGCCAGCAGGGAAAACATAAACTATGGCTACACCTTC.

In this sample, this clonotype turned up many times. The chain uses TRBV28 and TRBJ1-3; D might be TRBD1 (5 bases). The germline V and J ends were trimmed by 7 bases and 1 base, with 11 bases remaining between them. The germline CDR1 and CDR2 sequences are MDHEN and SYDVKM. The CDR3 contains 14 residues. The CDR3 loop reads CASMPGPSGNTIYF. The CDR3 coding sequence is TGTGCCAGCATGCCGGGGCCGTCTGGAAACACCATATATTTT.

This clonotype has only a few counts. The chain is built from TRBV5-5 and TRBJ2-1; 15 positions match TRBD2. From germline, CDR1 is SGHKS and CDR2 YYEKEE (reference sequence). This CDR3 is built from 16 residues. V trimming: 4 bases; J trimming: 5 bases; junction bases outside the gene matches: 4. Written as DNA, the CDR3 is TGTGCCAGCAGCCCGGGGACTAGCGGGAGGCACAATGAGCAGTTCTTC. Translating gives CASSPGTSGRHNEQFF.

This clonotype has just a few counts. V and J are TRBV20-1 and TRBJ2-2; TRBD2 matches at 7 bases. V gave up 5 bases and J gave up 4 bases; unmatched junction bases: 7. The germline gives CDR1 DFQATT, CDR2 SNEGSKA (reference sequence). The CDR3 sequence is 14 residues long. CDR3 sequence (DNA): TGCAGTGCTGTGACTAGCTCACGCACCGGGGAGCTGTTTTTT. This sequence encodes CSAVTSSRTGELFF.

The chain uses TRBV7-9 and TRBJ2-5; no definite D call. The CDR3 runs to 13 residues. Per germline, CDR1 SEHNR and CDR2 FQNEAQ (reference sequence). V was cut by 3 bases and J by 1 base, with 6 bases left in between. CDR3 amino acids: CASSFVGQETQYF. The DNA for the CDR3 is TGTGCCAGCAGCTTCGTAGGCCAAGAGACCCAGTACTTC.

In its sample, this clonotype was seen many times. The V gene is TRBV12-3 or TRBV12-4, the J gene TRBJ1-2; TRBD1 aligns across 7 bases. CDR3 length equals 15 residues. The trim removed 6 bases at V and 7 bases at J, leaving 14 bases unmatched. Here the CDR3 reads CASRNTDRAKGGYTF. In DNA form, the CDR3 reads TGTGCCAGCAGAAACACTGACAGGGCGAAAGGTGGCTACACCTTC.

At least ten counts were recorded for this clonotype. V is TRBV7-2 and J is TRBJ2-1, with no clear D. The CDR3 length is 15 residues. V was pared by 3 bases and J by 2 bases, with 11 bases between. CDR1 is SGHTA and CDR2 is FQGNSA in the germline V gene. The CDR3 DNA follows: TGTGCCAGCAGCTTCCAATACCCTCCCTACAATGAGCAGTTCTTC. This sequence encodes CASSFQYPPYNEQFF.

This clonotype was detected many times. CDR3 DNA: TGCGCCAGCAGCTTGCAGAGGACTAGCGTACTCTACGAGCAGTACTTC. It specifies CASSLQRTSVLYEQYF. The rearrangement joins TRBV5-1 to TRBJ2-7; the match to TRBD2 covers 9 bases. There are 16 residues in the CDR3. Germline CDR1 is SGHRS and CDR2 is YFSETQ. V was pared by 1 base and J by 3 bases, with 8 bases of the junction left unmatched.

Many counts were recorded for this clonotype. One end of the junction does not line up with germline, which may come from a read error. This chain uses TRBV5-1 with TRBJ2-1; D uncertain. The CDR3 contains 14 residues. From germline, CDR1 is SGHRS and CDR2 YFSETQ. The CDR3 region is CASSWGFSDNEQFF. The CDR3 DNA reads TGCGCCAGCAGTTGGGGATTCTCCGACAATGAGCAGTTCTTC.

In the case of this clonotype: At one of its ends the junction is not consistent with the germline gene, which may arise from a read error. V gene TRBV24-1 combines with J gene TRBJ2-1; TRBD2 aligns across 7 bases. CDR3 length: 12 amino acids. From germline, CDR1 is KGHDR and CDR2 SFDVKD. The DNA of the CDR3 is TGTGCCACCAGTGATCGGGGCAGCGGGGTGATATTC. It is translated as CATSDRGSGVIF.

CDR3 amino acids: CASSLTEAGNQPQHF. The CDR3 DNA sequence: TGTGCCAGCAGTTTAACAGAAGCCGGCAATCAGCCCCAGCATTTT. V usage is TRBV12-3 or TRBV12-4 and J usage is TRBJ1-5; D unclear. The ends were cut back, 2 bases at V and 2 bases at J, with 10 bases in the middle. The CDR3 extends over 15 amino acids.

This clonotype showed up many times. V gene TRBV28 combines with J gene TRBJ2-7, with 10 nucleotides matching TRBD1. With V trimmed by 9 bases and J by 3 bases, 5 bases remained unmatched. The CDR3 consists of 13 residues. Germline V lookup: CDR1 MDHEN, CDR2 SYDVKM. The CDR3 reads CASTGTGVYEQYF. Here the CDR3 DNA reads TGTGCCAGTACCGGGACAGGGGTCTACGAGCAGTACTTC.

This clonotype has a handful of counts. The chain uses TRBV20-1 and TRBJ2-3; D is unresolved. Trimming left V 4 bases short and J 6 bases short, with 11 bases between. The CDR3 has 12 residues. Germline loops: CDR1 DFQATT, CDR2 SNEGSKA (reference sequence). CDR3 DNA: TGCAGTGCTACATCTCAAGCGGATACGCAGTATTTT. Protein sequence: CSATSQADTQYF.